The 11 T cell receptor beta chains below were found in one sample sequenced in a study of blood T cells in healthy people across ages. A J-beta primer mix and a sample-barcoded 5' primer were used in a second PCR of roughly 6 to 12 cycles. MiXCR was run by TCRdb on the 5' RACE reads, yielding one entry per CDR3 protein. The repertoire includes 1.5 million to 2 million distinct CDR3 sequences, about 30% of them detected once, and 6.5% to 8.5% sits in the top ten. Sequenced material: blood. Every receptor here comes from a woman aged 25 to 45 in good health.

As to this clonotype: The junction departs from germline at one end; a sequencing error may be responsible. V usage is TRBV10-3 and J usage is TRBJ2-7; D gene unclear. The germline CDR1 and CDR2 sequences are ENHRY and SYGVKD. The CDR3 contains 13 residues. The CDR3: CASSESVRYEQYF. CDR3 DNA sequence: TGTGCCAGCAGTGAGTCGGTCCGCTACGAGCAGTACTTC.

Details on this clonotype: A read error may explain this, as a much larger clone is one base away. CDR3: CASSAQGRGGQEAQYF. CDR3 bases: TGTGCCAGCAGCGCCCAAGGGAGGGGAGGGCAAGAGGCCCAGTACTTC. The chain has TRBV7-2 and TRBJ2-5; 7 nucleotides line up with TRBD2. Germline CDR1 reads SGHTA; CDR2 reads FQGNSA. CDR3 length: 16 amino acids. The full variable domain, completed using reference TRBV7-2 and TRBJ2-5, is GAGVSQSPSNKVTEKGKDVELRCDPISGHTALYWYRQSLGQGLEFLIYFQGNSAPDKSGLPSDRFSAERTGGSVSTLTIQRTQQEDSAVYLCASSAQGRGGQEAQYFGPGTRLLVL.

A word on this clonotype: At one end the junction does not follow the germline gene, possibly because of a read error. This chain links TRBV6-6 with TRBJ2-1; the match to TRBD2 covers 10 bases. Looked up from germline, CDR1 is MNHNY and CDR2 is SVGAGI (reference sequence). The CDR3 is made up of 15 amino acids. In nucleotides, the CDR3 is TGTGCCAGCACCCACCAGCGGGGGGGCCTTAATGAGCAGGTCTTC. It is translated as CASTHQRGGLNEQVF.

The CDR3 bases are TGTGCCTGCTCGACTCTTGACACCTACGAGCAGTACTTC. It is translated as CACSTLDTYEQYF. This sequence joins TRBV30 and TRBJ2-7; no clear D. The germline V and J ends were trimmed by 6 bases and 2 bases, with 14 bases remaining between them. Germline loops: CDR1 GTSNPN, CDR2 SVGIG (reference sequence). CDR3 length equals 13 residues.

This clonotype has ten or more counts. Here the CDR3 DNA reads TGCAGTGCCCCTGATCCTAGCGGGGCCTACGAGCAGTACTTC. As protein: CSAPDPSGAYEQYF. V gene TRBV20-1 combines with J gene TRBJ2-7; the match to TRBD2 covers 9 bases. The CDR3 contains 14 residues. V shed 6 bases, J shed 2 bases, and the junction held 8 bases outside the gene matches. The V gene's germline CDR1 is DFQATT and CDR2 SNEGSKA (reference sequence).

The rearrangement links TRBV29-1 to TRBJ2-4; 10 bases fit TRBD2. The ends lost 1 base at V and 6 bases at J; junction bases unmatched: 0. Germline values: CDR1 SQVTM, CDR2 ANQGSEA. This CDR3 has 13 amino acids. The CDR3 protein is CSVEASGGNIQYF. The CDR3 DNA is TGCAGCGTTGAAGCTAGCGGGGGAAACATTCAGTACTTC. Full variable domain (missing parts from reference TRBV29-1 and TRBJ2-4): SAVISQKPSRDICQRGTSLTIQCQVDSQVTMMFWYRQQPGQSLTLIATANQGSEATYESGFVIDKFPISRPNLTFSTLTVSNMSPEDSSIYLCSVEASGGNIQYFGAGTRLSVL.

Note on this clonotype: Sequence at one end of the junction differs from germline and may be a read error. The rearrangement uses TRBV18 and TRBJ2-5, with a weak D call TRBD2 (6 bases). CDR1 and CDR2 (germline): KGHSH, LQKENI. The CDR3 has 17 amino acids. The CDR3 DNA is TGTGCCAGCTCACCAAGGGGCGCGGGGTCTCAAGGGGAGACCCCGTACTTC. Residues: CASSPRGAGSQGETPYF.

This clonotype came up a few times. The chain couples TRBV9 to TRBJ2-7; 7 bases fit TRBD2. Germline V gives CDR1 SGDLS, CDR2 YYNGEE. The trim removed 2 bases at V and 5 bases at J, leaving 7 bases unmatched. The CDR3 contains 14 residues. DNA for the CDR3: TGTGCCAGCAGCGTGACTAGCAGTTTGGACGAGCAGTACTTC. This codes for CASSVTSSLDEQYF.

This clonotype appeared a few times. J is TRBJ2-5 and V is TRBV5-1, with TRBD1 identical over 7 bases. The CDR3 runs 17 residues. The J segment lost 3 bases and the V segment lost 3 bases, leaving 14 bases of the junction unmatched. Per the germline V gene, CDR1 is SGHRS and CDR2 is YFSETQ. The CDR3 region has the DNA TGCGCCAGCAGCTATGGGGCTTACAGGGGCTCGGAAGAGACCCAGTACTTC. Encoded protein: CASSYGAYRGSEETQYF.

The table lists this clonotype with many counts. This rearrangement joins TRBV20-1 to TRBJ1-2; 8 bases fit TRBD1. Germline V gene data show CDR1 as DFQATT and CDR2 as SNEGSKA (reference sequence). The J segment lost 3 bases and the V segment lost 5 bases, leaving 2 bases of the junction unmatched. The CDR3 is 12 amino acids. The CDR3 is CSAVQGDYGYTF. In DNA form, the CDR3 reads TGCAGTGCTGTACAGGGGGACTATGGCTACACCTTC.

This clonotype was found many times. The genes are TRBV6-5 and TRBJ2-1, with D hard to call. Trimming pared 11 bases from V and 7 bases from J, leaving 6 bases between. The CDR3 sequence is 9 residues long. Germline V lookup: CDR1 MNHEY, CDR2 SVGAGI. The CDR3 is CAGWNEQFF. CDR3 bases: TGTGCCGGCTGGAATGAGCAGTTCTTC.